One and the same sample provided the 3 T cell receptor beta chains below, sequenced in a study of control samples from healthy donors and cancer patients. The method was immunoSEQ multiplex PCR; TCRdb's version includes in-frame clones alone and lacks a portion of them. The profile shows roughly 400,000 clones, more than 80% of them singletons. Sequences were obtained from PBMCs. The receptors were gathered from a man between 35 and 55 years old with head and neck cancer.

This clone was picked up one time. This chain links TRBV7-2 with TRBJ2-3; TRBD1 aligns across 9 bases. The CDR3 is 16 amino acids. The germline V gene has CDR1 SGHTA and CDR2 FQGNSA. V dropped 1 base and J dropped 3; count of bases not matched to a gene: 5. The CDR3 is CASSLGRDRVTDTQYF. The CDR3 DNA reads TGTGCCAGCAGCTTAGGCCGGGACAGGGTAACAGATACGCAGTATTTT.

This clone was recorded once. The chain links TRBV18 to TRBJ2-5; no definite D call. This CDR3 comprises 15 residues. Germline CDR1 is KGHSH and CDR2 is LQKENI. V lost 3 bases to trimming and J lost 4 bases, with 15 bases between them. CDR3 DNA sequence: TGTGCCAGCTCACCCCCCTCCACCCCAGCAGAGACCCAGTACTTC. Protein sequence: CASSPPSTPAETQYF.

The genes are TRBV29-1 and TRBJ2-3; weak D call: TRBD2 (6 bases). The CDR3 is 15 residues long. V dropped 3 bases and J dropped 0 bases, with 13 bases sitting between them. Per the germline V gene, CDR1 is SQVTM and CDR2 is ANQGSEA. CDR3 sequence (DNA): TGCAGCGTTGACCCCTCCGGGAGAAGCACAGATACGCAGTATTTT. Translated: CSVDPSGRSTDTQYF.